A selection of T cell receptor beta chains follows, all from one sample in a study of blood T cells in healthy people across ages. TCRdb used MiXCR to reprocess the 5' RACE reads, holding one entry per CDR3 protein. The table has under 1 million distinct CDR3 sequences, roughly 44% seen once. The source material was blood. The receptors originated from a man aged 55 to 70 in good health. Both conserved end residues are part of each CDR3. Each record gives: J gene, D gene, V gene, clone size, CDR3 protein, CDR3 DNA. The D gene is left open where the match is weak. Rows may omit the clone size; those that give it use once, few, many or a size class.

J: TRBJ2-7; D: -; V: TRBV15; size: -; CDR3: CATSREGVHEQYF; DNA: TGTGCCACCAGCAGAGAGGGCGTTCACGAGCAGTACTTC
J: TRBJ2-7; D: -; V: TRBV5-1; size: -; CDR3: CAGSLDTGTRPYEQYF; DNA: TGCGCCGGCAGCTTGGACACGGGGACTCGGCCCTACGAGCAGTACTTC
J: TRBJ2-3; D: -; V: TRBV7-7; size: -; CDR3: CASSADAGVMQYF; DNA: TGTGCCAGCAGCGCGGACGCAGGGGTTATGCAGTATTTT
J: TRBJ2-6; D: TRBD2; V: TRBV27; size: few; CDR3: CASSWTSGGLSGANVLTF; DNA: TGTGCCAGCAGTTGGACTAGCGGGGGACTCTCTGGGGCCAACGTCCTGACTTTC
J: TRBJ2-7; D: TRBD1; V: TRBV5-1; size: -; CDR3: CASSWDRGACEQYF; DNA: TGCGCCAGCAGCTGGGACAGGGGGGCCTGCGAGCAGTACTTC
J: TRBJ1-4; D: TRBD1; V: TRBV11-2; size: -; CDR3: CASSSHGTANEKLFF; DNA: TGTGCCAGCAGCTCCCACGGGACAGCTAATGAAAAACTGTTTTTT
J: TRBJ1-2; D: -; V: TRBV28; size: -; CDR3: CASRGWAEDGYTF; DNA: TGTGCCAGCCGCGGCTGGGCGGAGGATGGCTACACCTTC
J: TRBJ2-2; D: -; V: TRBV7-2; size: -; CDR3: CASSLLVEVTGELFF; DNA: TGTGCCAGCAGCTTGCTAGTGGAAGTCACCGGGGAGCTGTTTTTT
J: TRBJ2-7; D: -; V: TRBV30; size: -; CDR3: CAWSDSSYEQYF; DNA: TGTGCCTGGAGTGACAGTTCCTACGAGCAGTACTTC
J: TRBJ2-1; D: TRBD2; V: TRBV27; size: -; CDR3: CASTLNPGLAGGGYNEQFF; DNA: TGTGCCAGCACTTTGAACCCGGGACTAGCCGGGGGAGGGTACAATGAGCAGTTCTTC
J: TRBJ1-1; D: -; V: TRBV5-5; size: -; CDR3: CASSLDFGSNTEAFF; DNA: TGTGCCAGCAGCTTGGACTTTGGATCGAACACTGAAGCTTTCTTT
J: TRBJ2-7; D: -; V: TRBV24-1; size: few; CDR3: CATSDFSYEQYF; DNA: TGTGCCACCAGTGATTTTTCCTACGAGCAGTACTTC
J: TRBJ2-7; D: TRBD2; V: TRBV6-5; size: -; CDR3: CASSTSGGYQESQYF; DNA: TGTGCCAGCAGTACTAGCGGGGGATATCAAGAGTCCCAGTACTTC
J: TRBJ1-2; D: -; V: TRBV5-1; size: -; CDR3: CASSLNLQGGGYTF; DNA: TGCGCCAGCAGCTTAAATCTACAGGGTGGCGGCTACACCTTC
J: TRBJ1-2; D: -; V: TRBV3-1; size: -; CDR3: CASSLGHRYGYTF; DNA: TGTGCCAGCAGCCTGGGACACCGCTATGGCTACACCTTC
J: TRBJ2-3; D: -; V: TRBV5-1; size: -; CDR3: CASSLRSSRGTDTQYF; DNA: TGCGCCAGCAGCTTGCGGAGCTCGAGGGGCACAGATACGCAGTATTTT
J: TRBJ2-4; D: TRBD2; V: TRBV28; size: few; CDR3: CASSPATGGVMIQYF; DNA: TGTGCCAGCAGTCCAGCGACGGGAGGGGTTATGATTCAGTACTTC
J: TRBJ2-7; D: TRBD1; V: TRBV7-8; size: -; CDR3: CASSVTGASSYEQYF; DNA: TGTGCCAGCAGCGTAACAGGGGCCTCCTCCTACGAGCAGTACTTC
J: TRBJ1-5; D: TRBD1; V: TRBV7-8; size: -; CDR3: CASSNRGGQGGSNQPQHF; DNA: TGTGCCAGCAGCAATCGGGGGGGGCAGGGGGGCAGCAATCAGCCCCAGCATTTT
J: TRBJ2-5; D: -; V: TRBV18; size: -; CDR3: CACSLTGSQETQYF; DNA: TGTGCCTGCTCATTAACAGGATCCCAAGAGACCCAGTACTTC
J: TRBJ1-5; D: TRBD1; V: TRBV6-1; size: -; CDR3: CASTQGALSNQPQHF; DNA: TGTGCCAGCACCCAGGGGGCCCTTAGCAATCAGCCCCAGCATTTT
J: TRBJ2-7; D: -; V: TRBV6-2/TRBV6-3; size: few; CDR3: CASSYRLEVYEQYF; DNA: TGTGCCAGCAGTTACCGACTTGAGGTCTACGAGCAGTACTTC
J: TRBJ2-5; D: -; V: TRBV18; size: once; CDR3: CARSPRTTGETLYF; DNA: TGTGCCAGGTCACCACGGACTACTGGCGAGACCCTGTACTTC
J: TRBJ2-1; D: -; V: TRBV4-1; size: many; CDR3: CASSPLGGVNDVSQFF; DNA: TGCGCCAGCAGCCCTCTTGGGGGTGTTAATGATGTGTCGCAGTTCTTC
J: TRBJ1-5; D: -; V: TRBV10-3; size: many; CDR3: CATDQGLSNQPQHF; DNA: TGTGCCACTGACCAGGGGCTTAGCAATCAGCCCCAGCATTTT
J: TRBJ2-3; D: TRBD1; V: TRBV5-1; size: -; CDR3: CASSLGWTGSVTQYF; DNA: TGCGCCAGCAGCTTGGGTTGGACAGGATCGGTTACGCAGTATTTT
J: TRBJ2-2; D: -; V: TRBV7-8; size: once; CDR3: CASSLGTTANTGELFF; DNA: TGTGCCAGCAGCTTAGGGACAACCGCGAACACCGGGGAGCTGTTTTTT
J: TRBJ2-2; D: -; V: TRBV4-1; size: many; CDR3: CASSQDRFGELFF; DNA: TGCGCCAGCAGCCAAGATAGGTTCGGGGAGCTGTTTTTT
J: TRBJ2-7; D: TRBD1; V: TRBV3-1; size: -; CDR3: CASSHEKGAMDEQYF; DNA: TGTGCCAGCAGCCACGAAAAGGGGGCGATGGATGAGCAGTACTTC
J: TRBJ1-2; D: TRBD1; V: TRBV4-1; size: few; CDR3: CASSQRTGVDYGYTF; DNA: TGCGCCAGCAGCCAGCGGACAGGGGTGGACTATGGCTACACCTTC
J: TRBJ2-3; D: -; V: TRBV3-1; size: once; CDR3: CASSQDRRSDTQYF; DNA: TGTGCCAGCAGCCAAGATAGGAGATCAGATACGCAGTATTTT
J: TRBJ2-5; D: TRBD1; V: TRBV13; size: -; CDR3: CASSVRDRVFTQQYF; DNA: TGTGCCAGCAGCGTCCGGGACAGAGTTTTTACGCAGCAGTACTTC
J: TRBJ2-6; D: -; V: TRBV20-1; size: once; CDR3: CSAIGVPSSGANVPTF; DNA: TGCAGTGCTATTGGGGTTCCTTCCTCTGGAGCCAACGTCCCGACTTTC
J: TRBJ1-5; D: -; V: TRBV19; size: -; CDR3: CASSSPFYSNQPQHF; DNA: TGTGCCAGTAGCAGTCCGTTCTATAGCAATCAGCCCCAGCATTTT
J: TRBJ2-3; D: -; V: TRBV5-5; size: -; CDR3: CASSLYTDNDTQYF; DNA: TGTGCCAGCAGCTTATACACAGACAACGATACGCAGTATTTT
J: TRBJ2-5; D: -; V: TRBV28; size: -; CDR3: CASRTRLRGETQYF; DNA: TGTGCCAGCAGAACTAGGTTAAGGGGAGAGACCCAGTACTTC
J: TRBJ2-1; D: -; V: TRBV29-1; size: few; CDR3: CSVGRTLYNEQFF; DNA: TGCAGCGTCGGACGGACACTTTACAATGAGCAGTTCTTC
J: TRBJ2-7; D: TRBD1; V: TRBV5-1; size: -; CDR3: CASSLDRGVPYEQYF; DNA: TGCGCCAGCAGCTTGGACAGGGGCGTTCCCTACGAGCAGTACTTC
J: TRBJ2-7; D: -; V: TRBV28; size: once; CDR3: CATSIAVMEPYEQYF; DNA: TGTGCCACTTCTATAGCGGTGATGGAGCCCTACGAGCAGTACTTC
J: TRBJ2-5; D: TRBD1; V: TRBV20-1; size: -; CDR3: CSAHDRGLETQYF; DNA: TGCAGTGCACATGACAGGGGGCTGGAGACCCAGTACTTC
J: TRBJ2-3; D: -; V: TRBV5-1; size: few; CDR3: CASSLSGATDTQYF; DNA: TGTGCCAGCAGTCTTAGCGGAGCCACAGATACGCAGTATTTT
J: TRBJ1-1; D: -; V: TRBV30; size: once; CDR3: CAWSVLLAEAFF; DNA: TGTGCCTGGAGTGTCTTGTTGGCTGAAGCTTTCTTT
J: TRBJ2-1; D: TRBD2; V: TRBV29-1; size: -; CDR3: CSVEDLNRAGGDNVQFF; DNA: TGCAGCGTTGAAGATTTGAACAGAGCGGGGGGCGACAATGTGCAGTTCTTC
J: TRBJ2-1; D: -; V: TRBV14; size: -; CDR3: CASSQDTRATQFF; DNA: TGTGCCAGCAGCCAAGATACAAGAGCGACTCAGTTCTTC
J: TRBJ2-7; D: TRBD1; V: TRBV29-1; size: few; CDR3: CSVEKGTGSEQYF; DNA: TGCAGCGTTGAAAAAGGGACAGGGAGCGAGCAGTACTTC
J: TRBJ2-5; D: TRBD1; V: TRBV13; size: few; CDR3: CASSGQGNEQYF; DNA: TGTGCCAGCAGCGGACAGGGTAATGAGCAGTACTTC
J: TRBJ2-3; D: -; V: TRBV3-1; size: many; CDR3: CASSQGGSGTDTQYF; DNA: TGTGCCAGCAGCCAAGGGGGGTCCGGCACAGATACGCAGTATTTT
J: TRBJ2-5; D: TRBD1; V: TRBV20-1; size: many; CDR3: CSAGLRTGGGPETQYF; DNA: TGCAGTGCTGGACTCCGGACAGGGGGCGGACCAGAGACCCAGTACTTC
J: TRBJ2-5; D: TRBD2; V: TRBV6-6; size: -; CDR3: CATGTSGAQETQYF; DNA: TGTGCCACCGGGACTAGCGGGGCACAAGAGACCCAGTACTTC
J: TRBJ2-3; D: -; V: TRBV20-1; size: few; CDR3: CSAPRGGRDTQYF; DNA: TGCAGTGCTCCTAGGGGGGGGAGAGATACGCAGTATTTT
J: TRBJ1-5; D: TRBD1; V: TRBV7-6; size: -; CDR3: CARTWRGRFSGRYSNQPQHF; DNA: TGTGCCAGAACGTGGAGGGGGCGGTTTTCAGGACGGTATAGCAATCAGCCCCAGCATTTT
J: TRBJ2-7; D: TRBD1; V: TRBV9; size: -; CDR3: CASSARTGRGQQYF; DNA: TGTGCCAGCAGCGCCCGGACAGGTCGTGGGCAGCAGTACTTC
J: TRBJ1-2; D: -; V: TRBV4-3; size: few; CDR3: CASSQDVTGRYGYTF; DNA: TGCGCCAGCAGCCAAGACGTAACAGGACGATATGGCTACACCTTC
J: TRBJ1-2; D: -; V: TRBV2; size: few; CDR3: CASSELYSGYTF; DNA: TGTGCCAGCAGTGAACTTTACAGTGGCTACACCTTC
J: TRBJ2-7; D: TRBD1; V: TRBV5-1; size: few; CDR3: CASSDQGAPVYEQYF; DNA: TGCGCCAGCAGCGATCAGGGGGCGCCTGTCTACGAGCAGTACTTC
J: TRBJ2-3; D: -; V: TRBV6-2/TRBV6-3; size: once; CDR3: CASRTEGTDTQYF; DNA: TGTGCCAGCAGGACAGAAGGCACAGATACGCAGTATTTT
J: TRBJ2-7; D: -; V: TRBV12-3/TRBV12-4; size: few; CDR3: CASSTQGPRYEQYF; DNA: TGTGCCAGCAGTACACAGGGACCCCGCTACGAGCAGTACTTC
J: TRBJ2-3; D: TRBD2; V: TRBV4-3; size: many; CDR3: CASSQGRGGVDTQYF; DNA: TGCGCCAGCAGCCAAGGGCGGGGGGGAGTTGATACGCAGTATTTT